This is a list of T cell receptor beta chains from one sample in a study of blood T cell repertoires in COVID-19. Libraries were prepared by immunoSEQ multiplex PCR; TCRdb keeps only in-frame clonotypes and omits some of them. The sample has 150,000 to 200,000 clones, about 90% seen once; the top ten hold under 5%. The source material was peripheral blood. The source of these receptors is a woman in her sixties or seventies with acute or convalescent COVID-19. Each CDR3 is given with its conserved first and last residue. The D gene is left open where the match is weak. Rows give clone size only sometimes, using once, few, many, or a class for an expanded clone.

V	D	J	size	length	CDR3	DNA
TRBV11-2	TRBD1	TRBJ1-6	NA	15	CASSLGQGGNSPLHF	TGTGCCAGCAGCTTAGGACAGGGAGGTAATTCACCCCTCCACTTT
TRBV6-5	TRBD1	TRBJ1-2	NA	14	CASSQTGGAYGYTF	TGTGCCAGCAGTCAGACAGGGGGCGCCTATGGCTACACCTTC
TRBV7-2	TRBD1	TRBJ1-1	NA	14	CASSFRQGGTEAFF	TGTGCCAGCAGCTTTAGACAGGGTGGCACTGAAGCTTTCTTT
TRBV28	NA	TRBJ2-7	NA	15	CASSPTGTLPYEQYF	TGTGCCAGCAGTCCAACCGGGACTCTCCCCTACGAGCAGTACTTC
TRBV7-2	TRBD1	TRBJ1-2	NA	14	CASSLYRDSGGYTF	TGTGCCAGCAGCTTGTACCGGGACAGCGGTGGCTACACCTTC
TRBV6-1	NA	TRBJ2-1	NA	16	CASSDGRGFSYNEQFF	TGTGCCAGCAGTGATGGACGGGGTTTCTCCTACAATGAGCAGTTCTTC
TRBV5-6	NA	TRBJ1-5	NA	15	CASSRAGDFNQPQHF	TGTGCCAGCAGCCGGGCGGGGGATTTCAATCAGCCCCAGCATTTT
TRBV5-1	TRBD1	TRBJ1-1	NA	17	CASSLNRPGGMNTEAFF	TGCGCCAGCAGCCTAAACCGACCAGGGGGCATGAACACTGAAGCTTTCTTT
TRBV24-1	NA	TRBJ2-1	NA	13	CATSLSSYNEQFF	TGTGCCACCAGCCTCTCGTCGTACAATGAGCAGTTCTTC
TRBV18	NA	TRBJ1-4	NA	14	CASSRRGANEKLFF	TGTGCCAGCTCACGCAGGGGAGCTAATGAAAAACTGTTTTTT
TRBV13	NA	TRBJ2-2	NA	17	CASSAIGVPRNTGELFF	TGTGCCAGCAGCGCAATCGGGGTACCGAGAAACACCGGGGAGCTGTTTTTT
TRBV5-6	NA	TRBJ1-4	few	19	CASSLLTVQGPQASEKLFF	TGTGCCAGCAGCTTGCTAACCGTTCAGGGGCCGCAGGCGAGTGAAAAACTGTTTTTT
TRBV4-1	NA	TRBJ1-6	NA	14	CASSQGVDFYPLHF	TGCGCCAGCAGCCAAGGAGTGGACTTCTACCCCCTCCACTTT
TRBV19	NA	TRBJ1-1	NA	14	CASTRVPENTEAFF	TGTGCCAGTACTCGGGTGCCTGAGAACACTGAAGCTTTCTTT
TRBV10-3	TRBD1	TRBJ1-2	NA	16	CAIRETRDRVNYGYTF	TGTGCCATCAGGGAAACCCGGGACAGGGTTAACTATGGCTACACCTTC
TRBV6-5	NA	TRBJ1-1	NA	14	CASSYSWSGAEAFF	TGTGCCAGCAGTTACTCATGGTCGGGGGCTGAAGCTTTCTTT
TRBV5-1	NA	TRBJ2-7	NA	11	CASTGAYEQYF	TGCGCCAGCACCGGGGCCTACGAGCAGTACTTC
TRBV5-4	TRBD2	TRBJ2-2	NA	17	CASSLGTSGVNTGELFF	TGTGCCAGCAGCTTGGGGACTAGCGGGGTGAACACCGGGGAGCTGTTTTTT
TRBV5-4	NA	TRBJ2-7	NA	14	CASSPRIEAYEQYF	TGTGCCAGCAGCCCCCGAATAGAAGCCTACGAGCAGTACTTC